This entry lists 9 T cell receptor beta chains sequenced from one sample in a study of T cell responses to AZD1222 COVID-19 vaccine (dated by TCRdb to 2020 to 2023). Libraries were built with the immunoSEQ multiplex PCR assay. As stored in TCRdb, this immuneACCESS dataset retains in-frame rearrangements with V and J assigned. A fraction of the clones does not appear; measured against another copy, unresolved V genes explain less than half of the discrepancy, and the remainder lacks a known reason. The sample table contains about 140,000 clones; only one count was recorded for just under 95% of them. Around 5.1% of the sample is in the top ten clones. In light of the paper, this sample's time point label describes: baseline before first vaccination. Sample: peripheral blood, taken on day 0 of AZD1222 vaccination. These TCRs come from an adult in good health.

The chain recombines TRBV12-2 with TRBJ2-5; TRBD2, the table's D call, was not compared with the DNA. TRBV12-2 is marked as a pseudogene. The CDR3 has 19 amino acids. In DNA form, the CDR3 reads TGTGCAAGTCGCTTAGGGATCGTGGCTAGCGGGTACCCGGAAGAGACCCAGTACTTC. Protein product: CASRLGIVASGYPEETQYF.

The V gene is TRBV7-2, the J gene TRBJ2-5; the D is unclear. Germline V gene sequence: CDR1 SGHTA, CDR2 FQGNSA. This CDR3 is 13 amino acids long. V lost 3 bases and J 0 bases, leaving 5 bases between the germline ends. The CDR3 coding sequence is TGTGCCAGCAGCTTTGGACACCAAGAGACCCAGTACTTC. Translated: CASSFGHQETQYF. The full variable domain, rest sourced from reference TRBV7-2 and TRBJ2-5, is GAGVSQSPSNKVTEKGKDVELRCDPISGHTALYWYRQSLGQGLEFLIYFQGNSAPDKSGLPSDRFSAERTGGSVSTLTIQRTQQEDSAVYLCASSFGHQETQYFGPGTRLLVL.

J is TRBJ2-7 and V is TRBV10-3, with a weak D call TRBD2 (6 bases). V was trimmed by 10 bases and J by 1 base, leaving 17 bases between them. From germline, CDR1 is ENHRY and CDR2 SYGVKD. This CDR3 comprises 14 residues. The CDR3 DNA reads as TGTGCCACGGCGGGGTATGGGTGGTCCTACGAGCAGTACTTC. Protein product: CATAGYGWSYEQYF.

This clone was observed once. This chain connects TRBV29-1 to TRBJ1-2, with 7 positions matching TRBD1. Germline V lookup: CDR1 SQVTM, CDR2 ANQGSEA. V shed 6 bases, J shed 7 bases, and the junction held 23 bases outside the gene matches. This CDR3 is built from 17 residues. The CDR3, as DNA: TGCAGCGTCGAGGGAAGGAATAGGATTACAGGGGAAGCTGGCTACACCTTC. This encodes CSVEGRNRITGEAGYTF.

This chain uses TRBV3-1 (or the pseudogene TRBV3-2) with TRBJ1-1, with D unclear. V was clipped by 2 bases and J by 0 bases, with 1 base between them. The CDR3 extends over 12 amino acids. From germline, CDR1 is LGHDT and CDR2 YNNKEL (reference sequence). CDR3 loop: CASSQLNTEAFF. DNA of the CDR3: TGTGCCAGCAGCCAACTGAACACTGAAGCTTTCTTT.

This chain joins TRBV13 and TRBJ2-2; D gene unclear. The CDR3 is 15 residues long. With 0 bases removed from V and 0 bases from J, the gap between germline ends came to 5 bases. Germline V lookup: CDR1 PRHDT, CDR2 FYEKMQ (reference sequence). CDR3 sequence reads: CASSLGRANTGELFF. Written as DNA, the CDR3 is TGTGCCAGCAGCTTAGGCCGAGCGAACACCGGGGAGCTGTTTTTT.

The chain couples TRBV28 to TRBJ1-3; TRBD1 is a possible D gene (5 bases). CDR1 is MDHEN and CDR2 is SYDVKM in the germline V gene. V lost 6 bases, J lost 2 bases, and 8 bases lay in between. There are 13 residues in the CDR3. DNA for the CDR3: TGTGCCAGCAGGTCAGGGACTGGAAACACCATATATTTT. Residues: CASRSGTGNTIYF.

The gene calls are TRBV6-5 and TRBJ2-1, with no clear D. CDR3 size: 13 residues. CDR1 and CDR2 (germline): MNHEY, SVGAGI. V dropped 0 bases and J dropped 6 bases, with 6 bases sitting between them. CDR3 bases: TGTGCCAGCAGTTACTCTTTGGGCAATGAGCAGTTCTTC. It specifies CASSYSLGNEQFF.

The gene calls are TRBV2 and TRBJ1-6; D is uncertain. CDR1 is SNHLY, CDR2 FYNNEI, per germline. Deletions cut 2 bases from V and 0 bases from J, with 11 bases between. This CDR3 has 17 amino acids. The CDR3 is CASSEKAALSYNSPLHF. The CDR3 DNA is TGTGCCAGCAGTGAAAAGGCAGCTCTCTCCTATAATTCACCCCTCCACTTT.